Sequencing of this TCR beta chain was carried out in a study of cytomegalovirus exposure and HLA in healthy donors. Findings and caveats of the study: There were several of the most significant clusters that appeared linked to common viral pathogens in a later analysis.

Both 60 Vbeta primers and 13 Jbeta primers went into the PCR. TCRdb's table, derived via immunoSEQ multiplex PCR, lists solely in-frame clones and lacks some. The sample includes over 150,000 clones, 75% seen only once; the top ten take roughly 5%. With respect to this clone: Its antigen remains unidentified.

J was trimmed by 4 bases and V by 6 bases; bases with no gene match: 12. Per the germline V gene, CDR1 is MNHEY and CDR2 is SMNVEV (reference sequence). There are 16 residues in the CDR3. The source is a male donor in good health and CMV-seronegative. The gene calls are TRBV27 and TRBJ2-7; 10 bases are shared with TRBD2. Sequenced material: PBMCs. For the CDR3, the DNA is TGTGCCAGCAGGTTCCGAACTAGCGGGATCGGGTACGAGCAGTACTTC. Protein product: CASRFRTSGIGYEQYF.